The clone carrying this T cell receptor beta chain occurred a few times. Antigen unknown. CD4+ naive, central memory, regulatory and stem cell-like memory cells were sorted via CD45RO/CCR7/CD25/CD127/CD95/CD27. This sample stems from a study of beta chain features in type 1 diabetes. V shed 5 bases and J 13 bases; nucleotides not matched to a gene: 9. CDR1 is MNHEY, CDR2 SVGAGI, per germline. The CDR3 runs 13 residues. The investigators reverse transcribed all of the isolated RNA, so they sequenced expressed TCRB transcripts. Profiled with immunoSEQ multiplex PCR; TCRdb holds only in-frame clones, not every one. This sample has hundreds of thousands of clones, with 11% found just once. Whole-study findings and limits: When Type 1 diabetes patients were examined, their TCRB CDR3s proved moderately but significantly shorter in all four CD4+ subsets.

V and J are TRBV6-5 and TRBJ1-5; 9 positions match TRBD1. The origin of this receptor is a man aged 25-45 years with type 1 diabetes. Input material: naive CD4+ T cells from blood. CDR3 coding DNA: TGTGCCAGCAGTGAGTTTACAGGGGGCCTTCAGCATTTT. Amino acid sequence: CASSEFTGGLQHF.